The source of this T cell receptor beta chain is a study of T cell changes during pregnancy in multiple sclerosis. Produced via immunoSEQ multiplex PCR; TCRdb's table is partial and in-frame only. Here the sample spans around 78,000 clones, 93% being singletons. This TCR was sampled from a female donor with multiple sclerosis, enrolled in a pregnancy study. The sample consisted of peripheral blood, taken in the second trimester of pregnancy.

In nucleotides, the CDR3 is TGTGCCAGCAGCGTAGAGGACAGAGGGACCGGGGAGCTGTTTTTT. Translating gives CASSVEDRGTGELFF. The chain carries TRBV9 and TRBJ2-2; possibly TRBD1 for D (6 bases). Germline V CDR1 and CDR2: SGDLS, YYNGEE. This CDR3 region has 15 residues. V was cut by 0 bases and J by 5 bases, with 11 bases left in between.